The rows below give T cell receptor beta chains drawn from one sample of a study of multiple sclerosis patients with progressive multifocal leukoencephalopathy. Repertoires were generated with immunoSEQ multiplex PCR, while TCRdb's copy carries only in-frame clones and drops some. The sample shows roughly 32,000 clones, approximately 86% of them seen only once. Sample: PBMCs, taken from a patient treated with natalizumab. These receptors all stem from a woman aged 35 to 49 with progressive multifocal leukoencephalopathy. Both conserved end residues are part of each CDR3. Fields, in order: clone size, V gene, CDR3 length, D gene, J gene, CDR3 DNA, CDR3 protein. D genes are given only for firm matches. Clone size is shown for a subset of rows, as once, few, many or a class of expanded clone.

NA,TRBV5-6,13,NA,TRBJ1-1,TGTGCCAGCAGCCCCACCCCGCAGGTTGAAGCTTTCTTT,CASSPTPQVEAFF
NA,TRBV5-1,15,NA,TRBJ2-2,TGCGCCAGCAGCTTAGGGGGGGCGAACACCGGGGAGCTGTTTTTT,CASSLGGANTGELFF
NA,TRBV28,16,NA,TRBJ2-2,TGTGCCAGCAGCTCCCAGCGGGTGGGAAGCACCGGGGAGCTGTTTTTT,CASSSQRVGSTGELFF
NA,TRBV19,14,NA,TRBJ2-7,TGTGCCAGTAGTAGACAGGATGGGCTCTACGAGCAGTACTTC,CASSRQDGLYEQYF
NA,TRBV4-1,13,NA,TRBJ1-2,TGCGCCAGCAGCCGCCTAGCACAGCATGGCTACACCTTC,CASSRLAQHGYTF
NA,TRBV19,14,NA,TRBJ2-5,TGTGCCAGTAGTATAGCTGGCAGACAAGAGACCCAGTACTTC,CASSIAGRQETQYF
NA,TRBV5-4,16,TRBD1,TRBJ2-2,TGTGCCAGCGGTCTTGCCGGGACAGGGAACACCGGGGAACTGTTTTTT,CASGLAGTGNTGELFF
NA,TRBV27,16,TRBD1,TRBJ1-3,TGTGCCAGCAGTAAACAAACAGGGGGGCCTGGAAACACCATATATTTT,CASSKQTGGPGNTIYF
NA,TRBV28,16,TRBD2,TRBJ2-1,TGTGCCAGCAGTAGGGCGGGACTAGCGGGAGGCAATGAGCAGTTCTTC,CASSRAGLAGGNEQFF
NA,TRBV9,12,NA,TRBJ2-2,TGTGCCAGCAGCGTCGCCTACGGGGAGCTGTTTTTT,CASSVAYGELFF
NA,TRBV29-1,13,NA,TRBJ1-1,TGCAGCGTTGAAACAGGCGGGAGGACTGAAGCTTTCTTT,CSVETGGRTEAFF
NA,TRBV4-3,17,TRBD2,TRBJ2-1,TGCGCCAGCAGCCAAGATCTTATAAGCGGGGGGTACAATGAGCAGTTCTTC,CASSQDLISGGYNEQFF
NA,TRBV7-9,15,NA,TRBJ2-3,TGTGCCAGCAGCCAGGGAGCAAATCCCACAGATACGCAGTATTTT,CASSQGANPTDTQYF
once,TRBV6-4,14,NA,TRBJ2-3,TGTGCCAGCAGCCACGGGACCACCACAGATACGCAGTATTTT,CASSHGTTTDTQYF
once,TRBV7-2,14,TRBD2,TRBJ2-1,TGTGCCAGCAGCCCTGGACTAGCGTGGAATGAGCAGTTCTTC,CASSPGLAWNEQFF
NA,TRBV19,12,NA,TRBJ1-2,TGTGCCAGTAGTATAGTAGGAGAGTACGACACCTTC,CASSIVGEYDTF
NA,TRBV5-1,11,NA,TRBJ2-1,TGCGCCAGCAGCTTGAGGAATGAGCAGTTCTTC,CASSLRNEQFF
NA,TRBV5-4,13,NA,TRBJ2-7,TGTGCCAGCAGCTTAAGGGGGGCGAACGAGCAGTACTTC,CASSLRGANEQYF
NA,TRBV28,15,NA,TRBJ1-5,TGTGCCAGCATCCGACCCGCAGGAGCACCTGGGCCCCAGCATTTT,CASIRPAGAPGPQHF
NA,TRBV5-1,14,NA,TRBJ2-7,TGCGCCAGCAGCTTGGACGGGTTCTCCTACGAGCAGTACTTC,CASSLDGFSYEQYF
NA,TRBV28,19,TRBD1,TRBJ2-7,TGTGCCAGCAGTTCCACCACTCTCTGGACAGGGGGCGCCTCCTACGAGCAGTACTTC,CASSSTTLWTGGASYEQYF
NA,TRBV6-5,15,NA,TRBJ2-7,TGTGCCAGCGGAGAAGAAGCCCAGGGGTCGTACGAGCAGTACTTC,CASGEEAQGSYEQYF
NA,TRBV4-2,15,TRBD1,TRBJ1-4,TGTGCCAGCAGCCAACAGGACAGGGAGAATGAAAAACTGTTTTTT,CASSQQDRENEKLFF
once,TRBV4-3,15,NA,TRBJ2-7,TGCGCCAGCAGCCAGATAGTAGCGGTCTCCTACGAGCAGTACTTC,CASSQIVAVSYEQYF
NA,TRBV30,16,NA,TRBJ1-6,TGTGCCTGGAAATCGACCGGGACACTCTATAATTCACCCCTCCACTTT,CAWKSTGTLYNSPLHF
NA,TRBV23-1,15,NA,TRBJ2-7,TGCGCCAGCGGATTGCCGACGGGATCTGAGGACGAGCAGTACTTC,CASGLPTGSEDEQYF
NA,TRBV18,16,NA,TRBJ2-3,TGTGCCAGCTCACCGGCCCCCCCGGGGGTTGCAGATACGCAGTATTTT,CASSPAPPGVADTQYF
NA,TRBV7-2,12,NA,TRBJ2-7,TGTGCCAGCAGCCGAGACAGATCCGAGCAGTACTTC,CASSRDRSEQYF
NA,TRBV7-3,16,TRBD2,TRBJ2-3,TGTGCCAGCAGCTCTTCTAGCGGGACCTTCACAGATACGCAGTATTTT,CASSSSSGTFTDTQYF
NA,TRBV21-1,16,NA,TRBJ2-2,NA,CASSKVGQGATGELFF
once,TRBV28,15,TRBD2,TRBJ2-5,TGTGCCAGCAGTCGACCGGGACTAGCGGGCGAGACCCAGTACTTC,CASSRPGLAGETQYF
few,TRBV4-3,15,NA,TRBJ2-3,TGCGCCAGCAGCCAAGACCAGCGGCACACAGATACGCAGTATTTT,CASSQDQRHTDTQYF
NA,TRBV18,14,NA,TRBJ1-1,TGTGCCAGCTCTACGCAACCTCTTTCGGGTGAAGCTTTCTTT,CASSTQPLSGEAFF
NA,TRBV28,15,NA,TRBJ1-2,TGTGCCAGCAGTCCGGCCGGGGGAGGTAACTATGGCTACACCTTC,CASSPAGGGNYGYTF
NA,TRBV5-1,15,NA,TRBJ1-4,TGCGCCAGCAGCCCGGACACGGCAACTAATGAAAAACTGTTTTTT,CASSPDTATNEKLFF
NA,TRBV9,12,NA,TRBJ2-5,TGTGCCAGCAGCGTAGCTTTTGAGACCCAGTACTTC,CASSVAFETQYF
NA,TRBV5-4,15,NA,TRBJ2-1,TGTGCCAGCAGCTTGCGGGGTAGAGGATACAATGAGCAGTTCTTC,CASSLRGRGYNEQFF
NA,TRBV10-3,16,NA,TRBJ2-3,TGTGCCATCAGTCAGAAGGGGGGGCCTAGCACAGATACGCAGTATTTT,CAISQKGGPSTDTQYF
NA,TRBV6-5,11,NA,TRBJ2-2,TGTGCCTCACGGGGGAACGGGGAGCTGTTTTTT,CASRGNGELFF
NA,TRBV7-9,16,NA,TRBJ2-3,TGTGCCAGCAGCGTCACCACCGGGAGTAGAACAGATACGCAGTATTTT,CASSVTTGSRTDTQYF
NA,TRBV6-5,11,TRBD1,TRBJ1-1,TGTGCCAGTGGAGGGGGCCCTGAAGCTTTCTTT,CASGGGPEAFF
once,TRBV4-2,16,TRBD2,TRBJ2-5,TGTGCCAGCAGCCAAGATAGCGGGGGGGCTTGGGAGACCCAGTACTTC,CASSQDSGGAWETQYF
NA,TRBV6-5,12,NA,TRBJ1-3,TGTGCCTCGGAGGACTCTGGAAACACCATATATTTT,CASEDSGNTIYF